The clone carrying this TCR beta chain was seen repeatedly, ten times or more. The germline CDR1 and CDR2 sequences are WNHNN and SYGVQD (reference sequence). This CDR3 has 14 residues. Trimming left V 6 bases short and J 4 bases short, with 16 bases between. First-strand cDNA relied on TRAV- and TRBV-specific primers spanning alpha and beta chains. Using a constant-region primer together with a V-primer adapter, TCRs were subjected to around 20 PCR cycles of amplification. Each CDR3 protein is one row after TCRdb ran MiXCR on the reads. Here the sample spans 60,000 or so distinct CDR3 sequences, around a quarter being singletons. The record originates from a study of low-dose radiotherapy and immunotherapy resistance in tumors. Time point noted: after trial treatment. Treatment reported: LDRT plus nivolumab, ipilimumab, low-dose cyclophosphamide and aspirin (RACIN trial).

The sequencing used PBMCs, collected after low-dose radiotherapy plus immunotherapy. V gene TRBV10-1 combines with J gene TRBJ2-7, with D perhaps matching TRBD1 (6 bases). This TCR was recovered from a male donor with prostate cancer. For the CDR3, the DNA is TGCGCCAGCAGGGAACAGGGACGGGGTTACGAGCAGTACTTC. Translated, it gives CASREQGRGYEQYF.